A single sample gave rise to the 5 T cell receptor beta chains below, sequenced in a study of blood T cell repertoires in COVID-19. Only in-frame clones appear in the TCRdb table, and some are missing; sequencing was by immunoSEQ multiplex PCR. Of about 43,000 clones detected, roughly 82% appear once; the ten largest clones hold 20% to 25%. Material for sequencing was peripheral blood. The receptors originated from a woman in her fifties or sixties with acute or convalescent COVID-19.

The chain has TRBV11-3 and TRBJ2-5, with 10 nucleotides matching TRBD1. Germline CDR1 and CDR2: SGHNT and YENEEA. This CDR3 spans 14 amino acids. The trim removed 5 bases at V and 3 bases at J, leaving 3 bases unmatched. CDR3 nucleotide sequence: TGTGCCAGCAGCAGACAGGGGGCGGAAGAGACCCAGTACTTC. This encodes CASSRQGAEETQYF.

The chain links TRBV7-2 to TRBJ2-3; 11 positions match TRBD2. CDR3 length: 15 residues. CDR1 is SGHTA and CDR2 is FQGNSA in the germline V gene. V lost 5 bases, J lost 6 bases, and 7 bases stayed unmatched. CDR3 nucleotides: TGTGCCAGCAGCCCAAACATAGCGGGGGGGGATACGCAGTATTTT. Its protein is CASSPNIAGGDTQYF.

The rearrangement links TRBV6-2 or TRBV6-3 to TRBJ2-1; D might be TRBD1 (7 bases). The CDR3 contains 15 residues. V was pared by 5 bases and J by 3 bases, with 14 bases between. CDR1 is MNHEY, CDR2 SVGEGT, per germline. CDR3 in amino acids: CASSDGQDYYNEQFF. CDR3 nucleotide sequence: TGTGCCAGCAGTGACGGACAGGACTACTACAATGAGCAGTTCTTC.

This chain connects TRBV3-1 (or the pseudogene TRBV3-2) to TRBJ2-1, with 13 bases fitting TRBD2. There are 16 residues in the CDR3. The germline gives CDR1 LGHDT, CDR2 YNNKEL (reference sequence). V lost 2 bases to trimming and J lost 7 bases; unmatched junction nucleotides: 5. The CDR3 nucleotides are TGTGCCAGCAGCCAAAGGGGACTAGCGGGGAGTAATGAGCAGTTCTTC. Residues: CASSQRGLAGSNEQFF.

The CDR3 here is CASDTASGGYTF. Written as DNA, the CDR3 is TGTGCCAGTGACACAGCTTCAGGGGGCTACACCTTC. The chain joins TRBV19 to TRBJ1-2, with D possibly TRBD1 on 5 matching bases. There are 12 residues in the CDR3. With 8 bases removed from V and 8 bases from J, the gap between germline ends came to 15 bases. The germline V gene has CDR1 LNHDA and CDR2 SQIVND (reference sequence).